The 21 T cell receptor beta chains listed next were all sequenced from one sample in a study of tumor-infiltrating lymphocytes in primary liver carcinoma. From roughly 0.5 ug total RNA, TCR beta cDNA was generated with a primer in the constant region. Libraries covering TCR beta were generated through three nested multiplex PCR rounds (using a slightly modified ARM-PCR). TRBV1-TRBV30 forward and Cbeta reverse primers drove the first two roughly 10-cycle rounds. One entry per CDR3 protein, called by TCRdb with MiXCR from the multiplex PCR reads. The sample lists just over 300,000 distinct CDR3 sequences, 45% to 70% occurring once. The blood RNA (from unsorted whole blood) was obtained, and germline DNA was also extracted. The source material was peripheral blood. The receptor set was obtained from a woman aged 25 to 39 with primary liver carcinoma and hepatitis B virus infection.

The CDR3 DNA is TGTGCCAGTGGCAACTCGCAGCGACTAGCGGGAGTTACAGATACGCAGTATTTT. Protein product: CASGNSQRLAGVTDTQYF. The chain recombines TRBV11-2 with TRBJ2-3; 12 bases match TRBD2. There are 18 residues in the CDR3. Trimming took 9 bases from V and 3 from J; bases not matched to a gene: 16. Germline V gene sequence: CDR1 SGHAT, CDR2 FQNNGV. Based on the CDR3 plus reference TRBV11-2 and TRBJ2-3, the full variable domain is EAGVAQSPRYKIIEKRQSVAFWCNPISGHATLYWYQQILGQGPKLLIQFQNNGVVDDSQLPKDRFSAERLKGVDSTLKIQPAKLEDSAVYLCASGNSQRLAGVTDTQYFGPGTRLTVL.

As to this clonotype: One end of the junction does not line up with germline, which may come from a read error. The chain is built from TRBV30 and TRBJ1-1; D is undetermined. CDR3 length equals 15 residues. CDR1 is GTSNPN and CDR2 is SVGIG in the germline V gene (reference sequence). The DNA for the CDR3 is TGTGCCTGGAGGCCCCGGGGTAGGGAGAACACTAAAGCTTTCTTT. Its protein is CAWRPRGRENTKAFF.

Remarks on this clonotype: A much more abundant neighbour one base away suggests this may be a read error. The chain carries TRBV29-1 and TRBJ2-5; no definite D call. The V end lost 1 base, the J end lost 5 bases, and 11 bases lay between the germline ends. From germline, CDR1 is SQVTM and CDR2 ANQGSEA. The CDR3 runs 13 residues. CDR3 in amino acids: CSVEGTTLETQYF. Written as DNA, the CDR3 is TGCAGCGTTGAAGGGACGACCCTGGAGACCCAGTACTTC.

Concerning this clonotype: The junction shows a germline mismatch at one end, possibly a read error. The gene calls are TRBV11-2 and TRBJ2-7, with 8 nucleotides matching TRBD2. Germline CDR1 is SGHAT and CDR2 is FQNNGV. This CDR3 region has 17 residues. In DNA, the CDR3 is TGTACCAGCAGCTTACAACCGACTAGCGTTGCCTCTGGGGAGCAGTACTTC. It translates to CTSSLQPTSVASGEQYF.

As to this clonotype: An end of the junction does not agree with germline; a read error may underlie this. The CDR3 DNA sequence: TGTGCCAACAGCCCCGGACAGGTCTACAATGAGCAGTTCTTC. Amino acids: CANSPGQVYNEQFF. The chain is built from TRBV7-8 and TRBJ2-1; 7 bases are shared with TRBD1. The CDR3 length is 14 residues. Germline V lookup: CDR1 SGHVS, CDR2 FQNEAQ.

The count of this clonotype is one. The junction shows a germline mismatch at one end, possibly a read error. The chain couples TRBV6-2 or TRBV6-3 to TRBJ1-5; D is ambiguous. Germline loops: CDR1 MNHEY, CDR2 SVGEGT. This CDR3 has 16 residues. The CDR3 DNA is TGTACCAGCAGTTATGTCAGAACCTATAGCAATCAGCCCCAGCATTTT. Amino acid sequence: CTSSYVRTYSNQPQHF.

About this clonotype: A single base separates this from a much larger clone, so it may be a read error. V usage is TRBV12-3 or TRBV12-4 and J usage is TRBJ2-7, with 10 bases matching TRBD2. The CDR3 spans 15 residues. Unmatched junction bases numbered 9, after V lost 8 bases and J lost 2 bases. The CDR3 protein is CASGSRTSGTYEQYF. The CDR3 coding sequence is TGTGCCAGCGGCTCTCGGACTAGCGGAACCTACGAGCAGTACTTC.

This rearrangement joins TRBV13 to TRBJ2-6, with 10 bases fitting TRBD1. The germline gives CDR1 PRHDT, CDR2 FYEKMQ (reference sequence). The V and J ends lost 5 bases and 0 bases, in that order; junction bases with no gene match: 4. This CDR3 spans 17 amino acids. The CDR3 here is CASSRGTGDSGANVLTF. The CDR3 DNA follows: TGTGCCAGCAGCCGCGGGACAGGGGACTCTGGGGCCAACGTCCTGACTTTC.

Comment on this clonotype: One end of the junction fails to match germline, which may point to a read error. The chain recombines TRBV29-1 with TRBJ1-1, with TRBD1 as a possible D gene (6 bases). Germline-derived CDR1 and CDR2 are SQVTM and ANQGSEA. The CDR3 is 16 amino acids. The CDR3 reads CSAEGRGGPRTGEAFF. In DNA form, the CDR3 reads TGCAGCGCTGAAGGTCGTGGGGGGCCCCGAACGGGTGAAGCTTTCTTT.

This chain uses TRBV28 with TRBJ2-7, with D perhaps being TRBD1 or TRBD2 (5 bases each). V lost 3 bases and J lost 5, with 23 bases in between. The CDR3 is 17 amino acids. CDR1 and CDR2 from the germline V gene are MDHEN and SYDVKM. The CDR3 loop reads CASSLPAVGGIKDEQYF. For the CDR3, the DNA is TGTGCCAGCAGTTTGCCGGCCGTTGGGGGTATTAAGGACGAGCAGTACTTC.

This clonotype was counted many times. This chain joins TRBV6-1 and TRBJ2-7; 8 bases agree with TRBD2. The CDR3 is 16 residues long. Germline V gene data show CDR1 as MNHNS and CDR2 as SASEGT. V lost 2 bases, J lost 4 bases, and 10 bases stayed unmatched. This CDR3 reads CASSESMVAGLYEQYF. DNA of the CDR3: TGTGCCAGCAGTGAAAGTATGGTAGCGGGGCTGTACGAGCAGTACTTC.

Points on this clonotype: This is likely a read error, given that the CDR3 carries no conserved phenylalanine or tryptophan at its end. The DNA is omitted, as the CDR3 cannot be located on it reliably, and the CDR3 follows TCRdb's listing. V is TRBV29-1 and J is TRBJ1-1. Germline V gene lookup returns CDR1 SQVTM and CDR2 ANQGSEA. The CDR3 spans 12 residues, counting both ends. The CDR3 spells CSASAANTEVFL.

In the case of this clonotype: This could be a read error, since a much larger clone is one nucleotide away. This sequence joins TRBV29-1 and TRBJ2-4, with D maybe TRBD2 (6 bases). Trimming shortened V by 4 bases and J by 6 bases, and 22 bases separated the two germline ends. CDR3 length: 16 residues. Per the germline V gene, CDR1 is SQVTM and CDR2 is ANQGSEA. The DNA for the CDR3 is TGCAGCGTTGGGGAGGATATCGCGGAGGCCTTAAACATTCAGTACTTC. Translating gives CSVGEDIAEALNIQYF.

This clonotype was detected ten times or more. The CDR3 coding sequence is TGTGCCAGCATTCCTACAGTGGGATCGGTAGCTTTCTTT. Translating gives CASIPTVGSVAFF. The genes are TRBV6-2 or TRBV6-3 and TRBJ1-1; D uncertain. The CDR3 has 13 amino acids. Germline V CDR1 and CDR2: MNHEY, SVGEGT. V gave up 7 bases and J gave up 10 bases, with 19 bases separating them.

Points on this clonotype: This may be a read error, as it is one base from a much larger clone. This sequence joins TRBV12-3 or TRBV12-4 and TRBJ2-1, with TRBD2 identical over 7 bases. The length of the CDR3 is 14 residues. The CDR3 region is CVSSLGRAYNEQFF. The CDR3 bases are TGTGTCAGCAGTTTAGGGAGGGCCTACAATGAGCAGTTCTTC.

About this clonotype: Since no conserved phenylalanine or tryptophan closes the CDR3, a read error is the likely cause. The chain links TRBV7-9 to TRBJ1-6; no clear D. CDR3 length equals 13 residues. Deletions cut 5 bases from V and 13 bases from J, with 15 bases between. The germline gives CDR1 SEHNR, CDR2 FQNEAQ (reference sequence). CDR3 sequence: CASSLDALDPLHY. In DNA form, the CDR3 reads TGTGCCAGCAGCCTGGACGCCTTAGACCCCCTCCACTAT.

Concerning this clonotype itself: A much larger clone lies one base from this, so it may be a read error. The chain couples TRBV29-1 to TRBJ2-5; 10 bases line up with TRBD2. The ends lost 7 bases at V and 5 bases at J; junction bases unmatched: 4. CDR1 and CDR2 (germline): SQVTM, ANQGSEA. The length of the CDR3 is 12 residues. CDR3 sequence: CSGISGRETQYF. The CDR3 DNA follows: TGCAGCGGGATTAGCGGGAGGGAGACCCAGTACTTC.

This chain connects TRBV6-5 to TRBJ2-7; unclear D gene. The CDR3 totals 13 residues. Per the germline V gene, CDR1 is MNHEY and CDR2 is SVGAGI. Trimming shortened V by 7 bases and J by 0 bases, and 10 bases separated the two germline ends. In DNA, the CDR3 is TGTGCCAGCATTAATCCTAACTCCTACGAGCAGTACTTC. It is translated as CASINPNSYEQYF.

The rearrangement uses TRBV6-6 and TRBJ1-2, with D unclear. CDR3 length: 15 residues. Germline values: CDR1 MNHNY, CDR2 SVGAGI (reference sequence). The ends were cut back, 6 bases at V and 6 bases at J, with 20 bases in the middle. For the CDR3, the DNA is TGTGCCAGCAGCCTCGAGCACGGGCCTTTGGATGGCTACACCTTC. Amino acid sequence: CASSLEHGPLDGYTF.

At least ten counts were recorded for this clonotype. The V and J genes are TRBV12-3 or TRBV12-4 and TRBJ2-1, with D uncertain. The CDR3 contains 15 residues. The V and J ends lost 4 bases and 0 bases respectively, with 10 bases between them. CDR3 DNA sequence: TGTGCCAGCAGTTACTCGGAGAGCTCCTACAATGAGCAGTTCTTC. Translation gives CASSYSESSYNEQFF.

In this sample, this clonotype turned up once. This clone may be a read error of a much larger clone one base away. V gene TRBV29-1 combines with J gene TRBJ2-7, with 7 bases lining up with TRBD1. The V and J ends lost 4 bases and 4 bases, in that order; junction bases with no gene match: 7. This CDR3 contains 13 residues. The germline gives CDR1 SQVTM, CDR2 ANQGSEA. Here the CDR3 DNA reads TGCAGCGTTGCAGAGGCAGGGGGTTACGAGCAGTACTTC. Protein: CSVAEAGGYEQYF.